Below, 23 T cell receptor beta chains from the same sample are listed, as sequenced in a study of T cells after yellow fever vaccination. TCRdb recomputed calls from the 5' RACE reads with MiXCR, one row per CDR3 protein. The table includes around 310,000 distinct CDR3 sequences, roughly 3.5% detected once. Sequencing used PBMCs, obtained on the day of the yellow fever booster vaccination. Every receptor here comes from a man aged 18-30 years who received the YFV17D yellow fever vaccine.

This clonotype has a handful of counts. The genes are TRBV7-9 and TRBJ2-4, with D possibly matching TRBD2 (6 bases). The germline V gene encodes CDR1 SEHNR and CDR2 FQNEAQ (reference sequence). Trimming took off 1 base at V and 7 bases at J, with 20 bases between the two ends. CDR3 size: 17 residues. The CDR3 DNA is TGTGCCAGCAGCTTAGTTCGCTTGTGGGACTCCCGGAACATTCAGTACTTC. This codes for CASSLVRLWDSRNIQYF.

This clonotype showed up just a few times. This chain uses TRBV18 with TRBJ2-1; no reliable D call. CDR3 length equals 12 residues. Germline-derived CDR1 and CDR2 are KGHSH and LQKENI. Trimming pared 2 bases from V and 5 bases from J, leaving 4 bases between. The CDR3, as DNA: TGTGCCAGCTCACCAACACACAATGAGCAGTTCTTC. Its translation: CASSPTHNEQFF.

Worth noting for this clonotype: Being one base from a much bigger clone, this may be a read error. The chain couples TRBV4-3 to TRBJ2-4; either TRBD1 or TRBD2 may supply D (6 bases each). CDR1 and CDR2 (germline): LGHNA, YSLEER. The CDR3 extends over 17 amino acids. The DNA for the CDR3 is TGCGCCAGCAGCCAAGATGTTAGGGGGGCTTACAAAATCATTCAGTACTTC. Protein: CASSQDVRGAYKIIQYF.

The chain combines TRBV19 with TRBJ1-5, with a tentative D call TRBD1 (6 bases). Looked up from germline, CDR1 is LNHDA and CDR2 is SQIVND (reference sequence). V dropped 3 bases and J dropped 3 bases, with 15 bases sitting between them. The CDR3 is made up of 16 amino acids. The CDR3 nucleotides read TGTGCCAGTAGTATCGACAGGACCCTACTCAATCAGCCCCAGCATTTT. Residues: CASSIDRTLLNQPQHF.

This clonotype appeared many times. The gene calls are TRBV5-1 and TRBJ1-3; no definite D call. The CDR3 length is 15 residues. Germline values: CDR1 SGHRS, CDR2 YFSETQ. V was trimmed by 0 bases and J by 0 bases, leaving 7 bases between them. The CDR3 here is CASSLGVNSGNTIYF. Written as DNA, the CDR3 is TGCGCCAGCAGCTTGGGAGTCAACTCTGGAAACACCATATATTTT.

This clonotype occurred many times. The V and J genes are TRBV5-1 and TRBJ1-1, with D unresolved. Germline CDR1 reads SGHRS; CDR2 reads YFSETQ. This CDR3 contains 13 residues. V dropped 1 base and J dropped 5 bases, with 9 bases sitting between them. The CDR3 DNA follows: TGCGCCAGCAGCTTGATGCCCGGGACTGAAGCTTTCTTT. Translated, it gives CASSLMPGTEAFF.

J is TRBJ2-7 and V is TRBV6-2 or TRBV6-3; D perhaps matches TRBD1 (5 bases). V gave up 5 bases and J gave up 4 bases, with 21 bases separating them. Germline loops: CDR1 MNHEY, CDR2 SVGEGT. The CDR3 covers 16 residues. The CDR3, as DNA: TGTGCCAGCAGTACCCCTATAGACAGAAACAATTACGAGCAGTACTTC. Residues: CASSTPIDRNNYEQYF.

Here the CDR3 DNA reads TGTGCCAGTAGTATAGCAGGGGCCGGGGGGACCCAGTACTTC. Residues: CASSIAGAGGTQYF. The chain links TRBV19 to TRBJ2-5, with D perhaps matching TRBD1 or TRBD2 (6 bases each). The CDR3 sequence is 14 residues long. Germline lookup yields CDR1 LNHDA and CDR2 SQIVND (reference sequence). The V and J ends lost 1 base and 7 bases respectively, with 13 bases between them.

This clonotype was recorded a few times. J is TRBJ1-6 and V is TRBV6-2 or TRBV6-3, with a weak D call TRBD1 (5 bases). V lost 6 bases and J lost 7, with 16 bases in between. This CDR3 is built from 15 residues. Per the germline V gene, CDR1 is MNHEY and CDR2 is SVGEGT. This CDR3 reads CASSYDSWTNSPLHF. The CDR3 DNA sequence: TGTGCCAGCAGCTACGACAGTTGGACAAATTCACCCCTCCACTTT.

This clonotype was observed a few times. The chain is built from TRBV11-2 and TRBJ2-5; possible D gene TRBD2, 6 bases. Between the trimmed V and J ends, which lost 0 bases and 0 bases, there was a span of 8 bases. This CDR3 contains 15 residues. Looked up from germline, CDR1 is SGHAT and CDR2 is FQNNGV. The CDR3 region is CASSLDRDYQETQYF. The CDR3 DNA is TGTGCCAGCAGCTTAGATCGGGACTACCAAGAGACCCAGTACTTC. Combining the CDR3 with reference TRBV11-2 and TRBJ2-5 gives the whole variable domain EAGVAQSPRYKIIEKRQSVAFWCNPISGHATLYWYQQILGQGPKLLIQFQNNGVVDDSQLPKDRFSAERLKGVDSTLKIQPAKLEDSAVYLCASSLDRDYQETQYFGPGTRLLVL.

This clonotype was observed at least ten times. In nucleotides, the CDR3 is TGCGCCAGCAGCAAAGGACTAGCGGGCCCCTACGAGCAGTACTTC. Translated: CASSKGLAGPYEQYF. The V and J genes are TRBV5-1 and TRBJ2-7; 11 bases map to TRBD2. The CDR3 is 15 residues long. V lost 4 bases, J lost 2 bases, and 5 bases stayed unmatched. Looked up from germline, CDR1 is SGHRS and CDR2 is YFSETQ.

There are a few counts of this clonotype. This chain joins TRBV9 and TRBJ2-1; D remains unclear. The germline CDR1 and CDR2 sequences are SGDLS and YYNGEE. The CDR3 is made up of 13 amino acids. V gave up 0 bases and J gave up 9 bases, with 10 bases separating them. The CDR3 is CASSVEGHSEQFF. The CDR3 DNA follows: TGTGCCAGCAGCGTAGAGGGCCACAGTGAGCAGTTCTTC.

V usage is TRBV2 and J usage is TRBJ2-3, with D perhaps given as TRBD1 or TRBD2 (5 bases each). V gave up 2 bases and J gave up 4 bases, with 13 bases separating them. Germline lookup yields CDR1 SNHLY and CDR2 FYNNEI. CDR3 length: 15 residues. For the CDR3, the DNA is TGTGCCAGCAGTGAATGGGCAGGGAGACCAGATACGCAGTATTTT. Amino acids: CASSEWAGRPDTQYF. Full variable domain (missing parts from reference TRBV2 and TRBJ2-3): EPEVTQTPSHQVTQMGQEVILRCVPISNHLYFYWYRQILGQKVEFLVSFYNNEISEKSEIFDDQFSVERPDGSNFTLKIRSTKLEDSAMYFCASSEWAGRPDTQYFGPGTRLTVL.

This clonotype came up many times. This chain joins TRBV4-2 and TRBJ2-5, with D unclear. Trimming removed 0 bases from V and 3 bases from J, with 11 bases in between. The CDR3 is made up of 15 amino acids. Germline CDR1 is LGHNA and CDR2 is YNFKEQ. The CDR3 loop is CASSQDWEREETQYF. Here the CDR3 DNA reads TGTGCCAGCAGCCAAGATTGGGAAAGGGAAGAGACCCAGTACTTC.

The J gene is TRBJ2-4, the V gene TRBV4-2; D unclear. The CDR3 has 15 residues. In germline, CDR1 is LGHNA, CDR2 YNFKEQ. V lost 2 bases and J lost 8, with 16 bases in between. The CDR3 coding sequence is TGTGCCAGCAGCCAATGGTATACAGCTGGGGACATTCAGTACTTC. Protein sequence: CASSQWYTAGDIQYF.

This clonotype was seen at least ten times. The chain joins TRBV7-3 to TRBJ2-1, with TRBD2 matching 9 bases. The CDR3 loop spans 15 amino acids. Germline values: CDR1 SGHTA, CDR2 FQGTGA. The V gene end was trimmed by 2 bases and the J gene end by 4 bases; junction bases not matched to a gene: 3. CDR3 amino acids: CASSLFTSGYNEQFF. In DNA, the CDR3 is TGTGCCAGCAGCTTATTCACTAGCGGGTACAATGAGCAGTTCTTC.

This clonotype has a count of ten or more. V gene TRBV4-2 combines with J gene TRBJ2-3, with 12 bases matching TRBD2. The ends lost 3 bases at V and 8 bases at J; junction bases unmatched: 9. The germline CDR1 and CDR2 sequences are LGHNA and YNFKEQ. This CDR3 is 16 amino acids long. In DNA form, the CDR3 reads TGTGCCAGCAGCCAGGAACTAGCGGGGGGTGCAGTTACGCAGTATTTT. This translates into CASSQELAGGAVTQYF.

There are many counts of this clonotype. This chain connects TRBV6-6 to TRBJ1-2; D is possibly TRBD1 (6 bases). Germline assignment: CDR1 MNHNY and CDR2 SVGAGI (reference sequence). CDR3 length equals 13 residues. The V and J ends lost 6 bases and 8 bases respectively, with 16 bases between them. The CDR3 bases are TGTGCCAGCAGCCGTACAGGGAAGGGCGGCTACACCTTC. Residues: CASSRTGKGGYTF.

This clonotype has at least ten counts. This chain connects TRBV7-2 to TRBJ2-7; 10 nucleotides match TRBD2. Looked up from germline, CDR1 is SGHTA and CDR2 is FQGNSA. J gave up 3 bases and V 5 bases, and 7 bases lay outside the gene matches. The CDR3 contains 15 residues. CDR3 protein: CASSAWTSGIYEQYF. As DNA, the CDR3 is TGTGCCAGCAGCGCCTGGACTAGCGGCATCTACGAGCAGTACTTC. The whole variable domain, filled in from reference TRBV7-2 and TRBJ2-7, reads GAGVSQSPSNKVTEKGKDVELRCDPISGHTALYWYRQSLGQGLEFLIYFQGNSAPDKSGLPSDRFSAERTGGSVSTLTIQRTQQEDSAVYLCASSAWTSGIYEQYFGPGTRLTVT.

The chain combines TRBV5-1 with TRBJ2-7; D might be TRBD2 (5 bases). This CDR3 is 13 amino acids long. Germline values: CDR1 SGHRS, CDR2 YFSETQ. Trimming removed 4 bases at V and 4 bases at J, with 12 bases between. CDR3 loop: CASSILTGYEQYV. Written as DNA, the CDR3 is TGCGCCAGCAGCATATTGACGGGATACGAGCAGTACGTC.

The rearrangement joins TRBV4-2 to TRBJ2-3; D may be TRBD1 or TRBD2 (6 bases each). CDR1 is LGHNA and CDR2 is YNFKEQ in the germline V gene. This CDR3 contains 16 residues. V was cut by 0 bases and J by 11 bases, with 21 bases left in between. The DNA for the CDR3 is TGTGCCAGCAGCCAAGATCGAACGGGGGCCCCGGAGGGGCAGTATTTT. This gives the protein CASSQDRTGAPEGQYF.

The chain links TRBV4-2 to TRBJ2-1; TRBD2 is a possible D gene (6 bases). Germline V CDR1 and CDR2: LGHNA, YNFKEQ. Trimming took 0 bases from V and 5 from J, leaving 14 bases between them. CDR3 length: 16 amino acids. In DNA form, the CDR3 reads TGTGCCAGCAGCCAAGAGGGGGGAACGATAAACAATGAGCAGTTCTTC. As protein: CASSQEGGTINNEQFF.

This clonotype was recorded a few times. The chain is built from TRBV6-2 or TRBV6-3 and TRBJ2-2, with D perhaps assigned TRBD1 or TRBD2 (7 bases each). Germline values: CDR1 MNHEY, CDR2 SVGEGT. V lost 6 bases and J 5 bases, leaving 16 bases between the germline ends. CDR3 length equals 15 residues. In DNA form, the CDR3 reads TGTGCCAGCAGGCCGACAGGGAGGGAGACCGGGGAGCTGTTTTTT. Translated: CASRPTGRETGELFF.